This entry lists 10 T cell receptor beta chains sequenced from one sample in a study of blood T cell repertoires in COVID-19. Assay: immunoSEQ multiplex PCR; the TCRdb copy retains only in-frame clones and omits some. The table lists approximately 240,000 clones, approximately 87% of them singletons. The sequencing input was PBMCs or T cells enriched from blood (not recorded which). Every receptor here comes from a woman between 45 and 65 years old in a cohort exposed to, infected with or recovered from COVID-19 (not recorded which).

The chain links TRBV7-9 to TRBJ2-5; possibly TRBD2 for D (6 bases). Germline V gene lookup returns CDR1 SEHNR and CDR2 FQNEAQ (reference sequence). The CDR3 loop spans 15 amino acids. V was shortened by 4 bases and J by 5 bases, with 17 bases between the two germline ends. The CDR3 bases are TGTGCCAGCAGCTCGGCCGTTGGCCGGGGGGAGACCCAGTACTTC. It is translated as CASSSAVGRGETQYF.

The chain combines TRBV5-1 with TRBJ1-1; D ambiguous. The CDR3 is made up of 15 amino acids. Germline assignment: CDR1 SGHRS and CDR2 YFSETQ. The V end lost 2 bases, the J end lost 1 base, and 12 bases lay between the germline ends. CDR3 sequence (DNA): TGCGCCAGCAGCTTCGCCGCGACACCGAACACTGAAGCTTTCTTT. Translating it yields CASSFAATPNTEAFF.

The J gene is TRBJ1-1, the V gene TRBV2; weak D call: TRBD1 (6 bases). V lost 3 bases, J lost 4 bases, and 12 bases lay in between. The CDR3 extends over 14 amino acids. Germline V gives CDR1 SNHLY, CDR2 FYNNEI. DNA for the CDR3: TGTGCCAGCAGTGAGGTCGGGGACACCACTGAAGCTTTCTTT. Amino acid sequence: CASSEVGDTTEAFF.

This chain joins TRBV27 and TRBJ2-5; the D is unclear. In germline, CDR1 is MNHEY, CDR2 SMNVEV (reference sequence). This CDR3 has 18 residues. The germline V and J ends were trimmed by 0 bases and 2 bases, with 19 bases remaining between them. This CDR3 is CASSLSMYWAKSQETQYF. DNA of the CDR3: TGTGCCAGCAGTTTATCCATGTATTGGGCCAAGTCACAAGAGACCCAGTACTTC.

V is TRBV25-1 and J is TRBJ1-3; D is unresolved. Germline V gene sequence: CDR1 MGHDK, CDR2 SYGVNS. The CDR3 length is 17 residues. Trimming left V 3 bases short and J 0 bases short, with 15 bases between. CDR3 sequence reads: CASSDSLGSYSGNTIYF. In DNA form, the CDR3 reads TGTGCCAGCAGTGACAGTCTGGGCAGCTACTCTGGAAACACCATATATTTT.

Here the CDR3 reads CAKRQGGREQPQHF. The DNA for the CDR3 is TGTGCCAAACGACAGGGAGGAAGAGAGCAGCCCCAGCATTTT. The chain has TRBV19 and TRBJ1-5; TRBD1 matches 7 bases. V lost 10 bases, J lost 7 bases, and 13 bases stayed unmatched. There are 14 residues in the CDR3. The germline CDR1 and CDR2 sequences are LNHDA and SQIVND (reference sequence).

The chain recombines TRBV24-1 with TRBJ2-2; 7 bases match TRBD1. The CDR3 covers 14 residues. CDR1 KGHDR and CDR2 SFDVKD come from the germline V gene. V was clipped by 9 bases and J by 1 base; unmatched bases: 4. CDR3: CATGRQGNTGELFF. CDR3 bases: TGTGCCACCGGCAGACAGGGGAACACCGGGGAGCTGTTTTTT.

This chain connects TRBV28 to TRBJ2-7, with TRBD1 matching over 7 bases. Germline CDR1 MDHEN, CDR2 SYDVKM. The length of the CDR3 is 15 residues. After removal of 6 bases from V and 0 bases from J, the junction contained 8 bases not matched to a gene. The CDR3 spells CASSGTAATSYEQYF. The DNA of the CDR3 is TGTGCCAGCAGCGGGACAGCCGCTACCTCCTACGAGCAGTACTTC.

The J gene is TRBJ1-6, the V gene TRBV2; the match to TRBD1 covers 7 bases. Germline-derived CDR1 and CDR2 are SNHLY and FYNNEI. V shed 7 bases, J shed 6 bases, and the junction held 3 bases outside the gene matches. CDR3 size: 13 residues. CDR3 sequence (DNA): TGTGCCAGCACCGGGACAGTTAATTCACCCCTCCACTTT. It yields the protein CASTGTVNSPLHF. Looking up the rest from reference TRBV2 and TRBJ1-6 gives the full variable domain: EPEVTQTPSHQVTQMGQEVILRCVPISNHLYFYWYRQILGQKVEFLVSFYNNEISEKSEIFDDQFSVERPDGSNFTLKIRSTKLEDSAMYFCASTGTVNSPLHFGNGTRLTVT.

The chain is built from TRBV18 and TRBJ2-5; 8 bases align to TRBD1. Germline V gene data show CDR1 as KGHSH and CDR2 as LQKENI. This CDR3 contains 14 residues. V lost 2 bases and J lost 5; bases outside the gene matches: 4. CDR3 sequence (DNA): TGTGCCAGCTCACCAGGGGCAGGGGGCGAGACCCAGTACTTC. This sequence encodes CASSPGAGGETQYF.